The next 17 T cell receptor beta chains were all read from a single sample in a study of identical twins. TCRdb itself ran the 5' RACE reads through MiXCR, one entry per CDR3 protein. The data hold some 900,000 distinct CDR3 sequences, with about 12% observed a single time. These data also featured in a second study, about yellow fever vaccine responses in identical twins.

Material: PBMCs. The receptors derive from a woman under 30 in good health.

The CDR3 protein is CASSFSTGRMNTEAFF. The CDR3 DNA sequence: TGTGCCAGCAGTTTCTCTACAGGGCGAATGAACACTGAAGCTTTCTTT. This chain joins TRBV6-5 and TRBJ1-1; D possibly corresponds to TRBD1 (6 bases). Trimming shortened V by 4 bases and J by 0 bases, and 15 bases separated the two germline ends. Germline CDR1 and CDR2: MNHEY and SVGAGI. The CDR3 covers 16 residues.

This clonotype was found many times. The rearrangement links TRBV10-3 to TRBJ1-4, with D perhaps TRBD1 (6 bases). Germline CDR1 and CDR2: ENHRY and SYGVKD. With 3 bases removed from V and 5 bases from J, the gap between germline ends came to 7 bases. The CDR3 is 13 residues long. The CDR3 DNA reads TGTGCCATCAGTGAAGGGACAAATGAAAAACTGTTTTTT. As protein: CAISEGTNEKLFF.

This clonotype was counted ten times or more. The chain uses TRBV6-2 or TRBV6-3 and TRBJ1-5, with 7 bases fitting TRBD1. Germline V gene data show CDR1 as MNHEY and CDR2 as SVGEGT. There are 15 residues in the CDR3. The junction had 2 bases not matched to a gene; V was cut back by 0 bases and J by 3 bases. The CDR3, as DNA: TGTGCCAGCAGTTACTCTGGGACAGTCAATCAGCCCCAGCATTTT. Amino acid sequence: CASSYSGTVNQPQHF.

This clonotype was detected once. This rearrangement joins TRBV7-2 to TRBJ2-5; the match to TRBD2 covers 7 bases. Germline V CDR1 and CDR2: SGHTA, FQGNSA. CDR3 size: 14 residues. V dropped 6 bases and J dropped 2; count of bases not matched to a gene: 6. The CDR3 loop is CASRLARIQETQYF. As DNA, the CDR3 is TGTGCCAGCAGACTAGCGCGGATACAAGAGACCCAGTACTTC.

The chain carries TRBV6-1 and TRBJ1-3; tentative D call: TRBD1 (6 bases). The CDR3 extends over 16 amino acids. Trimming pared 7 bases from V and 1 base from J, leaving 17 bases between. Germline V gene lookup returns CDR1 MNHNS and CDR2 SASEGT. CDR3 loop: CASTPGGGWSGNTIYF. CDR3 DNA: TGTGCCAGCACCCCGGGAGGGGGTTGGTCTGGAAACACCATATATTTT.

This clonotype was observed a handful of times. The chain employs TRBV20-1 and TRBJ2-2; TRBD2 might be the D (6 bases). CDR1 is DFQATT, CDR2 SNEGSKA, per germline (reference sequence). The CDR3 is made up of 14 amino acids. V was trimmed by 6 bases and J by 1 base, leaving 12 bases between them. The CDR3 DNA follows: TGCAGTGCCACGACTAGGGAGAACACCGGGGAGCTGTTTTTT. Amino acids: CSATTRENTGELFF.

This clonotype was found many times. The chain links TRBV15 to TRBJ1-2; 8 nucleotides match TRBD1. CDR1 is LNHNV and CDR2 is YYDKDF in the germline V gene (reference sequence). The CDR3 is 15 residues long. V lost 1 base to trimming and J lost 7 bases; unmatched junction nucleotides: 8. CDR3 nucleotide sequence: TGTGCCACCAGCAGAGGATCCCAGGGGGCGCTTGGCTACACCTTC. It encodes CATSRGSQGALGYTF.

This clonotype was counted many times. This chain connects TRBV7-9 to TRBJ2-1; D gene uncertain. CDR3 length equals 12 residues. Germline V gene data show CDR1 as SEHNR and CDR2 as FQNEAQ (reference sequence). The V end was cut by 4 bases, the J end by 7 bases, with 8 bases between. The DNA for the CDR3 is TGTGCCAGCAGCTCGCTCCCAAATGAGCAGTTCTTC. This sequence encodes CASSSLPNEQFF.

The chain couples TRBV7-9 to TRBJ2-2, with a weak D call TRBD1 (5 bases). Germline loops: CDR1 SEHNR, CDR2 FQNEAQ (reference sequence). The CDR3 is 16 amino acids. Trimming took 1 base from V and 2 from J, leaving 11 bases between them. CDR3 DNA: TGTGCCAGCAGCTTAGACGGACACAGAAACACCGGGGAGCTGTTTTTT. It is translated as CASSLDGHRNTGELFF. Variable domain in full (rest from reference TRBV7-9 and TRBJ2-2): DTGVSQNPRHKITKRGQNVTFRCDPISEHNRLYWYRQTLGQGPEFLTYFQNEAQLEKSRLLSDRFSAERPKGSFSTLEIQRTEQGDSAMYLCASSLDGHRNTGELFFGEGSRLTVL.

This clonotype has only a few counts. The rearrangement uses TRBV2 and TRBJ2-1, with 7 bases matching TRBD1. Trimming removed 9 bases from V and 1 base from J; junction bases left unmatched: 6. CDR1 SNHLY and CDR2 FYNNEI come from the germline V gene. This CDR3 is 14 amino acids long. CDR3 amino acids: CASPGQRSYNEQFF. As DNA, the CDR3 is TGTGCCAGTCCGGGACAGAGATCCTACAATGAGCAGTTCTTC.

The CDR3 DNA reads TGTGCCAGCAACCAGGGACAAGCTGAAGCTTTCTTT. This codes for CASNQGQAEAFF. The chain has TRBV12-3 or TRBV12-4 and TRBJ1-1; tentative D call: TRBD1 (6 bases). Between the trimmed V and J ends, which lost 7 bases and 6 bases, there was a span of 12 bases. The CDR3 loop spans 12 amino acids.

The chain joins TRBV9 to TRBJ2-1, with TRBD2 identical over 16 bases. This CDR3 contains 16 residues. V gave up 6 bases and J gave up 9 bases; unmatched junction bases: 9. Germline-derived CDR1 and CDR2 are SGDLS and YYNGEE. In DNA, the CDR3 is TGTGCCAGCAACACGGGACTAGCGGGAGGGGCTGGTGAGCAGTTCTTC. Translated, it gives CASNTGLAGGAGEQFF. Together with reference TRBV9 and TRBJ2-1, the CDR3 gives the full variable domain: DSGVTQTPKHLITATGQRVTLRCSPRSGDLSVYWYQQSLDQGLQFLIQYYNGEERAKGNILERFSAQQFPDLHSELNLSSLELGDSALYFCASNTGLAGGAGEQFFGPGTRLTVL.

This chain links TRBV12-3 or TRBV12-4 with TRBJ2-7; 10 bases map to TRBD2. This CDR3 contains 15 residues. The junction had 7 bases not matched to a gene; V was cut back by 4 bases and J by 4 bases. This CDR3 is CASSSLAGDGYEQYF. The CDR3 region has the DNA TGTGCCAGCAGTTCTCTAGCGGGAGACGGATACGAGCAGTACTTC.

CDR3 region: CASSRMVGNQPQHF. CDR3 DNA sequence: TGTGCCAGCAGCCGCATGGTGGGGAATCAGCCCCAGCATTTT. The rearrangement links TRBV3-1 to TRBJ1-5; D ambiguous. The germline CDR1 and CDR2 sequences are LGHDT and YNNKEL (reference sequence). The CDR3 totals 14 residues. Trimming removed 4 bases from V and 4 bases from J, with 11 bases in between.

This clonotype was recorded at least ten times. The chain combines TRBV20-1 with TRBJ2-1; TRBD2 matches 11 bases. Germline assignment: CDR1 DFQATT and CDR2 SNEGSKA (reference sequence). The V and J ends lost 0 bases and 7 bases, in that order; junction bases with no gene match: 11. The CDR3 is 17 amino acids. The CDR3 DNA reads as TGCAGTGCTAGAGATCCCGGAGCGACTAGCGGGGTTAATGAGCAGTTCTTC. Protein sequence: CSARDPGATSGVNEQFF.

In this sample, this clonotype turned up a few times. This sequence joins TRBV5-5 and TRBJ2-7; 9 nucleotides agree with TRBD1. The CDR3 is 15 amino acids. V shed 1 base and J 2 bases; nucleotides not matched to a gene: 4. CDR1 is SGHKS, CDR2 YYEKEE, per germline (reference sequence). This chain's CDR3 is CASSLSGTGPYEQYV. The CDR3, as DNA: TGTGCCAGCAGCTTGAGCGGGACAGGGCCCTACGAGCAGTACGTC.

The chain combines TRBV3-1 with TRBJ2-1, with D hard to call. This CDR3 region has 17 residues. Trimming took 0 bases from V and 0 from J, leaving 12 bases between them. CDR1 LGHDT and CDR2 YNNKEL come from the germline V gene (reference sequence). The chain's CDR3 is CASSQDGRSDSYNEQFF. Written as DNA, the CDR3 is TGTGCCAGCAGCCAAGATGGTAGGTCCGACTCCTACAATGAGCAGTTCTTC.